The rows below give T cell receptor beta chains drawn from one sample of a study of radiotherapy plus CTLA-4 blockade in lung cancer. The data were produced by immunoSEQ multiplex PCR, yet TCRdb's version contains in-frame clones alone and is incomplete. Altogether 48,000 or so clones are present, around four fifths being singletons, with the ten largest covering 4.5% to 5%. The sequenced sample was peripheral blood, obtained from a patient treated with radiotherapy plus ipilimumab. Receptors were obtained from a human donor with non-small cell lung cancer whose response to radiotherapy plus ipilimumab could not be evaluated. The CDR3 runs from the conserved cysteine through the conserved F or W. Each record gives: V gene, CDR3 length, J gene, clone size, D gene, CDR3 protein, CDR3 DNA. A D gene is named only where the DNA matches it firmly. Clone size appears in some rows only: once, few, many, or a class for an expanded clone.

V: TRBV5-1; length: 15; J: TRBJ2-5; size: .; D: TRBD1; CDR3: CASSFGGQGVETQYF; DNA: TGCGCCAGCAGCTTCGGGGGACAGGGGGTAGAGACCCAGTACTTC
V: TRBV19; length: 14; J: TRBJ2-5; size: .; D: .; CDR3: CASSMNFPGETQYF; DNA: TGTGCCAGTAGTATGAACTTCCCGGGGGAGACCCAGTACTTC
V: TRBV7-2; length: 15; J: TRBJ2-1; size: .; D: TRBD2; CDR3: CASSPSGPTYNEQFF; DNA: TGTGCCAGCAGTCCTAGCGGGCCAACCTACAATGAGCAGTTCTTC
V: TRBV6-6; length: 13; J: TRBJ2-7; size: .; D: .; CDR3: CASSPGAANPQYF; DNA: TGTGCCAGCAGCCCAGGGGCCGCGAATCCCCAGTACTTC
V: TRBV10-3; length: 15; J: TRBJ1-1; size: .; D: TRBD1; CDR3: CAIRRQGTLNTEAFF; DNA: TGTGCCATCAGACGACAGGGGACCTTGAACACTGAAGCTTTCTTT
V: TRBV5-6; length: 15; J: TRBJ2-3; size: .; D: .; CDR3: CASSLPTGSADTQYF; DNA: TGTGCCAGCAGTCTCCCGACAGGTAGCGCAGATACGCAGTATTTT
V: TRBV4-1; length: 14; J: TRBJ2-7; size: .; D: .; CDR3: CASSHLPGGYGQYF; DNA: TGCGCCAGCAGCCACCTCCCAGGAGGCTACGGGCAGTACTTC
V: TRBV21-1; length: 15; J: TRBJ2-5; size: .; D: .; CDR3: CASRSSGRAGETQYF; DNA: TGTGCCAGCAGATCGAGCGGGAGGGCCGGGGAGACCCAGTACTTC
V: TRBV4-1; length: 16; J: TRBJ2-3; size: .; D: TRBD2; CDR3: CASSQESGRAGDTQYF; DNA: TGCGCCAGCAGCCAAGAGAGCGGGAGGGCCGGCGATACGCAGTATTTT
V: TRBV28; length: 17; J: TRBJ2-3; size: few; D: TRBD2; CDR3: CASSFGRLAGEKDTQYF; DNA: TGTGCCAGCAGTTTTGGTCGACTAGCGGGAGAGAAAGATACGCAGTATTTT
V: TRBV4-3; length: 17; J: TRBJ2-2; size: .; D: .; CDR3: CASSQDRSGYSTGELFF; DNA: TGCGCCAGCAGCCAAGATAGGAGTGGGTATAGCACCGGGGAGCTGTTTTTT
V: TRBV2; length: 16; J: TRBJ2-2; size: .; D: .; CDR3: CASSEAWRGRAGELFF; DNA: TGTGCCAGCAGTGAAGCTTGGAGGGGGCGGGCCGGGGAGCTGTTTTTT
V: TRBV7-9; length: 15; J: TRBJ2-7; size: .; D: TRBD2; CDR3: CASSLASGGPYEQYF; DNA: TGTGCCAGCAGCTTAGCTAGCGGGGGCCCCTACGAGCAGTACTTC
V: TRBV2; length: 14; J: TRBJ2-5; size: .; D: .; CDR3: CASRGLLKLETQYF; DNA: TGTGCCAGCAGGGGACTCCTCAAACTGGAGACCCAGTACTTC
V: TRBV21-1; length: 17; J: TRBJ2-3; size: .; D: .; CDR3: CASSKELAGGHVDTQYF; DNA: TGTGCCAGCAGCAAAGAACTAGCGGGAGGGCATGTAGATACGCAGTATTTT
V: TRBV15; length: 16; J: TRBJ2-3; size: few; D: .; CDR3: CATSRGRTTRGDTQYF; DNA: TGTGCCACCAGCAGAGGACGGACTACCCGGGGGGATACGCAGTATTTT
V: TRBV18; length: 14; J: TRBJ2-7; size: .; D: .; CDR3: CASSPRASSYEQYF; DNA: TGTGCCAGCTCACCACGGGCGAGCTCCTACGAGCAGTACTTC
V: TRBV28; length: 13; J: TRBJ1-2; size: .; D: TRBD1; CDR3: CASSSGQGNGYTF; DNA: TGTGCCAGCAGTTCAGGACAGGGTAACGGCTACACCTTC
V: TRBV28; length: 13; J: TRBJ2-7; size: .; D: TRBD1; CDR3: CATTGVTSYEQYF; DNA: TGTGCCACCACAGGGGTTACCTCCTACGAGCAGTACTTC
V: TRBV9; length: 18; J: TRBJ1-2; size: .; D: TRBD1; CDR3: CASSEQGQGLETTYGYTF; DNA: TGTGCCAGCAGCGAACAGGGACAGGGTTTAGAAACCACATATGGCTACACCTTC
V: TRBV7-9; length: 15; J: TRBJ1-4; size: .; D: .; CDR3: CASSLATATNEKLFF; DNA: TGTGCCAGCAGCTTAGCTACAGCAACTAATGAAAAACTGTTTTTT
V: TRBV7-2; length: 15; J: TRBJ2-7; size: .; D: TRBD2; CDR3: CASSPTSGRTYEQYF; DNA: TGTGCCAGCAGCCCTACTAGCGGGAGAACCTACGAGCAGTACTTC
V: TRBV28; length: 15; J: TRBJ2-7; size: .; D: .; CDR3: CASSLDSRLTYEQYF; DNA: TGTGCCAGCAGCTTGGACTCGCGTCTTACCTACGAGCAGTACTTC